The clone carrying this TCR beta chain was found a few times. What it recognizes is unknown. The ends were cut back, 3 bases at V and 0 bases at J, with 12 bases in the middle. This CDR3 is built from 15 residues. Germline-derived CDR1 and CDR2 are MNHEY and SMNVEV (reference sequence). The data stem from a study of cytomegalovirus exposure and HLA in healthy donors. Study-wide points: The number of N-insertions in an Asian-associated ancestry cluster was reportedly below the roughly 660-donor mean in a later analysis.

Vbeta (60) and Jbeta (13) primers were used in the PCR. Profiling relied on immunoSEQ multiplex PCR, and the TCRdb table lists in-frame clones only, not all of them. The table shows approximately 200,000 clones, with 79% occurring only once. The donors comprised healthy bone marrow donors. The chain uses TRBV27 and TRBJ2-7; D may be TRBD2 (6 bases). The TCR was taken from a woman aged 30 to 39 in good health and CMV-seropositive. The material sequenced was PBMCs. The CDR3 spells CASSFTSRGSYEQYF. CDR3 DNA: TGTGCCAGCAGTTTTACCTCGCGGGGCTCCTACGAGCAGTACTTC.